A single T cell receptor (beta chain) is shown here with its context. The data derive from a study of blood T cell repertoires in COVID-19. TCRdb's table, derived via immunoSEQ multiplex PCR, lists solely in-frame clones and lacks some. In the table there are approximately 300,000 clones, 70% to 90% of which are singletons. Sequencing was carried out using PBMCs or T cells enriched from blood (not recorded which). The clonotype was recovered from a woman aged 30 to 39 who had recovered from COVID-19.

DNA for the CDR3: TGTGCCTGGAGTGGACTCATAGGTTCAGATACGCAGTATTTT. Encoded protein: CAWSGLIGSDTQYF. This sequence joins TRBV30 and TRBJ2-3, with D hard to call. CDR3 length equals 14 residues. Germline V gene sequence: CDR1 GTSNPN, CDR2 SVGIG (reference sequence). V lost 1 base and J 4 bases, leaving 12 bases between the germline ends.